Given below is one T cell receptor (beta chain) in context. In the study's own analysis: Reference gene primer amplification gave estimated nucleated cell counts. Only in-frame clones appear in the TCRdb table, and some are missing; sequencing was by immunoSEQ multiplex PCR. Clone size and the V and J calls come from that table; the DNA yielded D and trimming. Here the sample spans around 81,000 clones, over 70% being singletons. The data are from a study of blood T cell repertoires in COVID-19. Study details: Samples representing acute and convalescent COVID-19 were sourced from the United States, Italy and Spain. Nucleic acid was either cDNA or gDNA, and it came from T cells, B-cell-depleted T cells, or PBMCs.

The germline V gene has CDR1 LGHNA and CDR2 YSLEER. The CDR3 length is 15 residues. V dropped 0 bases and J dropped 7; count of bases not matched to a gene: 2. The sequence derives from a human donor in a cohort sampled during active COVID-19. What was sequenced was peripheral blood. This chain joins TRBV4-3 and TRBJ2-1, with 11 bases fitting TRBD2. CDR3 sequence: CASSQEGLADNEQFF. DNA for the CDR3: TGCGCCAGCAGCCAAGAGGGACTAGCGGATAATGAGCAGTTCTTC.